These 32 T cell receptor beta chains were all obtained from the same sample, sequenced in a study of blood T cell repertoires in COVID-19. Assay: immunoSEQ multiplex PCR; the TCRdb copy retains only in-frame clones and omits some. The sample consists of around 250,000 clones, around 83% of them appearing once. Sequenced sample: peripheral blood. Source of these receptors: a man under 40 who had recovered from COVID-19.

The V gene is TRBV19, the J gene TRBJ2-7; 7 bases line up with TRBD1. This CDR3 is 13 amino acids long. J gave up 3 bases and V 5 bases, and 4 bases lay outside the gene matches. From germline, CDR1 is LNHDA and CDR2 SQIVND (reference sequence). This CDR3 reads CASSSDRVYEQYF. As DNA, the CDR3 is TGTGCCAGTAGTTCCGACAGGGTCTACGAGCAGTACTTC.

This chain connects TRBV4-1 to TRBJ2-5; 7 bases are shared with TRBD1. Germline values: CDR1 MGHRA, CDR2 YSYEKL. The CDR3 covers 15 residues. The trim removed 4 bases at V and 5 bases at J, leaving 10 bases unmatched. As DNA, the CDR3 is TGCGCCAGCAGCCCGGGGCAGGGGGTCTGGGAGACCCAGTACTTC. Translation gives CASSPGQGVWETQYF.

In this sample, this clone turned up a few times. The CDR3 nucleotides read TGCGCCACTTCCCGGGGGGCCCATAGCAATCAGCCCCAGCATTTT. Translation gives CATSRGAHSNQPQHF. The V gene is TRBV10-2, the J gene TRBJ1-5; D possibly corresponds to TRBD1 (6 bases). V lost 10 bases to trimming and J lost 0 bases, with 16 bases between them. Germline V gene lookup returns CDR1 WSHSY and CDR2 SAAADI. The CDR3 runs to 15 residues.

The chain has TRBV6-6 and TRBJ1-1; possibly TRBD1 for D (5 bases). Between the trimmed V and J ends, which lost 5 bases and 1 base, there was a span of 8 bases. Germline-derived CDR1 and CDR2 are MNHNY and SVGAGI (reference sequence). This CDR3 has 13 amino acids. DNA of the CDR3: TGTGCCAGCAGTCCCACAGGGAACACTGAAGCTTTCTTT. Its translation: CASSPTGNTEAFF.

The chain couples TRBV4-1 to TRBJ2-2, with 7 nucleotides matching TRBD1. V lost 6 bases to trimming and J lost 4 bases; unmatched junction nucleotides: 11. Germline values: CDR1 MGHRA, CDR2 YSYEKL. The CDR3 consists of 16 residues. The CDR3 DNA follows: TGCGCCAGCAGGGATAACAGGGGTCCCAGCACCGGGGAGCTGTTTTTT. This encodes CASRDNRGPSTGELFF.

The chain combines TRBV7-6 with TRBJ1-3, with 7 bases that match TRBD1. CDR3 length: 15 amino acids. V gave up 5 bases and J gave up 6 bases; unmatched junction bases: 10. From germline, CDR1 is SGHVS and CDR2 FNYEAQ. CDR3 in amino acids: CASSVGPGGKNTIYF. The CDR3 region has the DNA TGTGCCAGCAGCGTAGGGCCAGGGGGAAAAAACACCATATATTTT.

V is TRBV4-1 and J is TRBJ2-5, with 10 bases aligning to TRBD2. CDR1 is MGHRA, CDR2 YSYEKL, per germline. CDR3 length equals 18 residues. The ends lost 0 bases at V and 5 bases at J; junction bases unmatched: 12. The CDR3, as DNA: TGCGCCAGCAGCCAAGATCCACTAGCGGGGATATACTCGGAGACCCAGTACTTC. This sequence encodes CASSQDPLAGIYSETQYF.

The rearrangement uses TRBV9 and TRBJ2-2; no definite D call. The germline gives CDR1 SGDLS, CDR2 YYNGEE. The V gene lost 4 bases and the J gene lost 3 bases, with 13 bases spanning the gap. The CDR3 contains 15 residues. The CDR3: CASSPSGSHTGELFF. Written as DNA, the CDR3 is TGTGCCAGCAGCCCTTCCGGTAGCCACACCGGGGAGCTGTTTTTT.

The CDR3, as DNA: TGTGCCAGCAGCTCTACAGGGGATGAGCAGTTCTTC. Protein product: CASSSTGDEQFF. This rearrangement joins TRBV7-9 to TRBJ2-1; 7 nucleotides align to TRBD1. V lost 4 bases to trimming and J lost 8 bases; unmatched junction nucleotides: 2. This CDR3 region has 12 residues. CDR1 is SEHNR and CDR2 is FQNEAQ in the germline V gene (reference sequence).

The J gene is TRBJ1-2, the V gene TRBV9, with a weak D call TRBD1 (6 bases). Germline-derived CDR1 and CDR2 are SGDLS and YYNGEE. The ends were cut back, 6 bases at V and 4 bases at J, with 13 bases in the middle. There are 13 residues in the CDR3. CDR3 loop: CASNGGRAYGYTF. In DNA form, the CDR3 reads TGTGCCAGCAACGGGGGGCGCGCCTATGGCTACACCTTC.

The chain uses TRBV6-5 and TRBJ2-3, with 9 bases identical to TRBD1. This CDR3 comprises 15 residues. Trimming removed 6 bases from V and 3 bases from J; junction bases left unmatched: 7. Germline CDR1 reads MNHEY; CDR2 reads SVGAGI. CDR3 region: CASRQGGQGTDTQYF. The DNA of the CDR3 is TGTGCCAGCAGGCAGGGGGGACAGGGAACAGATACGCAGTATTTT.

CDR3 in amino acids: CASSSYVDTIYF. CDR3 coding DNA: TGTGCCAGCAGTTCCTACGTGGACACCATATATTTT. This chain uses TRBV12-3 or TRBV12-4 with TRBJ1-3; unclear D gene. V gave up 4 bases and J gave up 8 bases, with 9 bases separating them. The CDR3 consists of 12 residues.

The V and J genes are TRBV6-2 or TRBV6-3 and TRBJ1-5, with D unclear. Germline CDR1 is MNHEY and CDR2 is SVGEGT. V lost 6 bases and J lost 0, with 6 bases in between. This CDR3 region has 13 residues. This CDR3 is CASSRDSNQPQHF. The CDR3 nucleotides read TGTGCCAGCAGCCGCGATAGCAATCAGCCCCAGCATTTT.

The gene calls are TRBV19 and TRBJ1-1, with a possible D match to TRBD1 (5 bases). V was cut by 7 bases and J by 4 bases, with 10 bases left in between. The CDR3 is made up of 12 amino acids. Per the germline V gene, CDR1 is LNHDA and CDR2 is SQIVND (reference sequence). The CDR3 region has the DNA TGTGCCAGTACCGGGGGGGGCACTGAAGCTTTCTTT. It encodes CASTGGGTEAFF.

The J gene is TRBJ2-7, the V gene TRBV14; D is possibly TRBD1 (6 bases). The V gene's germline CDR1 is SGHDN and CDR2 FVKESK. V was cut by 1 base and J by 1 base, with 11 bases left in between. There are 15 residues in the CDR3. The CDR3 region is CASSQGAGASYEQYF. The CDR3 DNA reads TGTGCCAGCAGCCAAGGAGCAGGGGCATCCTACGAGCAGTACTTC.

Details on this clone: This sample includes further DNA sequences coding for the same CDR3. The chain uses TRBV18 and TRBJ2-2, with TRBD1 as a possible D gene (6 bases). The CDR3 extends over 15 amino acids. Trimming took off 3 bases at V and 0 bases at J, with 8 bases between the two ends. Germline CDR1 is KGHSH and CDR2 is LQKENI. CDR3 amino acids: CASSPGQANTGELFF. CDR3 sequence (DNA): TGTGCCAGCTCACCGGGACAAGCGAACACCGGGGAGCTGTTTTTT.

CDR3 DNA sequence: TGTGCCAGCGGTACCCCGAGCCCGAGCTCTGGGGCCAACGTCCTGACTTTC. Translated: CASGTPSPSSGANVLTF. The V call is TRBV27, the J call TRBJ2-6; no clear D gene. Between the trimmed V and J ends, which lost 8 bases and 0 bases, there was a span of 17 bases. CDR1 MNHEY and CDR2 SMNVEV come from the germline V gene (reference sequence). The CDR3 is 17 residues long.

This clone was recorded only once. The V call is TRBV29-1, the J call TRBJ1-3, with 7 positions matching TRBD1. Germline assignment: CDR1 SQVTM and CDR2 ANQGSEA. The CDR3 loop spans 13 amino acids. J lost 2 bases, V lost 6 bases, and 4 bases had no gene match. Written as DNA, the CDR3 is TGCAGCGTCGCTGACAGGGCTGGAAACACCATATATTTT. This gives the protein CSVADRAGNTIYF. The complete variable domain, with remaining parts taken from reference TRBV29-1 and TRBJ1-3, reads SAVISQKPSRDICQRGTSLTIQCQVDSQVTMMFWYRQQPGQSLTLIATANQGSEATYESGFVIDKFPISRPNLTFSTLTVSNMSPEDSSIYLCSVADRAGNTIYFGEGSWLTVV.

This chain uses TRBV4-1 with TRBJ1-2; no clear D gene. V was cut by 2 bases and J by 5 bases, with 6 bases left in between. CDR1 is MGHRA, CDR2 YSYEKL, per germline. CDR3 length: 12 residues. In nucleotides, the CDR3 is TGCGCCAGCAGCCAACAGGCTTATGGCTACACCTTC. Translation gives CASSQQAYGYTF.

This clone was seen once. The chain is built from TRBV4-2 and TRBJ2-3; 12 bases map to TRBD2. This CDR3 is built from 15 residues. Germline V gives CDR1 LGHNA, CDR2 YNFKEQ. With V trimmed by 4 bases and J by 6 bases, 5 bases remained unmatched. CDR3 region: CASSRGLAGSDTQYF. The CDR3 bases are TGTGCCAGCAGCCGCGGACTAGCGGGGAGTGATACGCAGTATTTT.

This chain links TRBV3-1 (or the pseudogene TRBV3-2) with TRBJ2-2; tentatively, D is TRBD1 (5 bases). V was shortened by 4 bases and J by 0 bases, with 12 bases between the two germline ends. Germline assignment: CDR1 LGHDT and CDR2 YNNKEL (reference sequence). The CDR3 is made up of 16 amino acids. In DNA form, the CDR3 reads TGTGCCAGCAGCCCGAATATAGGGGCGAACACCGGGGAGCTGTTTTTT. As protein: CASSPNIGANTGELFF.

The chain links TRBV6-6 to TRBJ1-2, with 10 bases identical to TRBD1. V lost 6 bases, J lost 6 bases, and 13 bases stayed unmatched. The length of the CDR3 is 16 residues. Per the germline V gene, CDR1 is MNHNY and CDR2 is SVGAGI (reference sequence). The CDR3 sequence: CASRAIGAGTGDGYTF. In DNA form, the CDR3 reads TGTGCCAGCAGGGCAATAGGCGCTGGGACAGGGGATGGCTACACCTTC.

J is TRBJ2-2 and V is TRBV9; 10 bases line up with TRBD2. With 0 bases clipped from V and 6 bases from J, the junction kept 2 bases outside the gene matches. This CDR3 comprises 15 residues. Germline V gene sequence: CDR1 SGDLS, CDR2 YYNGEE. The chain's CDR3 is CASSVELAGSGELFF. CDR3 bases: TGTGCCAGCAGCGTAGAACTAGCGGGGTCCGGGGAGCTGTTTTTT.

This chain joins TRBV27 and TRBJ2-6; D possibly corresponds to TRBD2 (6 bases). Germline loops: CDR1 MNHEY, CDR2 SMNVEV (reference sequence). Trimming stripped 6 bases from V and 12 bases from J, with 27 bases between. This CDR3 has 17 residues. For the CDR3, the DNA is TGTGCCAGCAGCCGTACCTCCGGGACGGGACTTAGTCTCGTCCTGACTTTC. Translated: CASSRTSGTGLSLVLTF.

The genes are TRBV6-5 and TRBJ2-7; D is perhaps TRBD1 (6 bases). CDR3 size: 14 residues. The germline CDR1 and CDR2 sequences are MNHEY and SVGAGI. Between the trimmed V and J ends, which lost 5 bases and 2 bases, there was a span of 13 bases. The CDR3 spells CASSPRQAPYEQYV. The CDR3 DNA reads as TGTGCCAGCAGTCCGCGACAGGCCCCCTACGAGCAGTACGTC.

The genes are TRBV12-3 or TRBV12-4 and TRBJ1-1; no firm D call. Trimming cost V 3 bases and J 2 bases, with 7 bases left between them. This CDR3 region has 13 residues. CDR3 in amino acids: CASSLSRNTEAFF. In DNA form, the CDR3 reads TGTGCCAGCAGTTTGAGTAGAAACACTGAAGCTTTCTTT.

The chain links TRBV7-9 to TRBJ1-6, with D perhaps TRBD1 (6 bases). The CDR3 sequence is 13 residues long. V was shortened by 3 bases and J by 8 bases, with 8 bases between the two germline ends. The germline V gene has CDR1 SEHNR and CDR2 FQNEAQ (reference sequence). The chain's CDR3 is CASSFQGYSPLHF. The CDR3 nucleotides are TGTGCCAGCAGCTTCCAGGGGTATTCACCCCTCCACTTT.

The chain recombines TRBV20-1 with TRBJ2-3; maybe TRBD2 (5 bases). The length of the CDR3 is 11 residues. The V gene lost 3 bases and the J gene lost 6 bases, with 7 bases spanning the gap. CDR1 and CDR2 (germline): DFQATT, SNEGSKA (reference sequence). Here the CDR3 reads CSARRADTQYF. CDR3 in DNA: TGCAGTGCTAGGAGGGCGGATACGCAGTATTTT.

The rearrangement links TRBV4-2 to TRBJ1-1; a possible D gene is TRBD1 (6 bases). Germline V gene data show CDR1 as LGHNA and CDR2 as YNFKEQ. V dropped 0 bases and J dropped 3 bases, with 11 bases sitting between them. CDR3 size: 15 residues. This CDR3 is CASSQDGHRDTEAFF. The CDR3 DNA is TGTGCCAGCAGCCAAGACGGACACAGGGACACTGAAGCTTTCTTT.

CDR3 region: CASSLAGNEKLFF. The CDR3 region has the DNA TGTGCCAGCAGCTTGGCCGGGAATGAAAAACTGTTTTTT. The chain is built from TRBV5-6 and TRBJ1-4, with unresolved D. From germline, CDR1 is SGHDT and CDR2 YYEEEE. V was pared by 0 bases and J by 5 bases, with 5 bases between. CDR3 length: 13 residues. The full variable domain, with the rest looked up from reference TRBV5-6 and TRBJ1-4, is DAGVTQSPTHLIKTRGQQVTLRCSPKSGHDTVSWYQQALGQGPQFIFQYYEEEERQRGNFPDRFSGHQFPNYSSELNVNALLLGDSALYLCASSLAGNEKLFFGSGTQLSVL.

This clone was detected ten times or more. The genes are TRBV9 and TRBJ1-1; maybe TRBD1 (6 bases). V was trimmed by 4 bases and J by 6 bases, leaving 16 bases between them. CDR1 is SGDLS and CDR2 is YYNGEE in the germline V gene. CDR3 length equals 14 residues. CDR3 loop: CASSPRLGHPEAFF. The CDR3 DNA reads TGTGCCAGCAGCCCTCGTCTGGGACACCCTGAAGCTTTCTTT.

For this clone: At the DNA level, this CDR3 is encoded by other sequences in the same sample as well. The chain joins TRBV18 to TRBJ2-5; TRBD1 matches 10 bases. This CDR3 is built from 13 residues. With 5 bases clipped from V and 4 bases from J, the junction kept 1 base outside the gene matches. Germline CDR1 KGHSH, CDR2 LQKENI. Written as DNA, the CDR3 is TGTGCCAGCTCAAGGGACAGGGGAGAGACCCAGTACTTC. Translated, it gives CASSRDRGETQYF.